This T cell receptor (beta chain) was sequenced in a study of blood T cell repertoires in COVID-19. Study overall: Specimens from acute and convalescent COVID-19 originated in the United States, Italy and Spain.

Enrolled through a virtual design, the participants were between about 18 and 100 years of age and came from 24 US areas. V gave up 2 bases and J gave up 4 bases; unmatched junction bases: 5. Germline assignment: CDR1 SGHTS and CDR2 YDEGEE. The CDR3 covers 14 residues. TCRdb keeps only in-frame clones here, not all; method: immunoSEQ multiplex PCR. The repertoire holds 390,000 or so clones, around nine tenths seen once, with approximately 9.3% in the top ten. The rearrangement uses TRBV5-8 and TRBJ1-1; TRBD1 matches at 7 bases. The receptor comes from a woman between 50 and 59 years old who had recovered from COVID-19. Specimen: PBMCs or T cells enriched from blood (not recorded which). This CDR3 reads CASSLQGKATEAFF. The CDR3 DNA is TGTGCCAGCAGCTTACAGGGGAAGGCCACTGAAGCTTTCTTT.